In this sample, the clone carrying this TCR beta chain turned up many times. In patients chosen for sequencing, flow cytometry had shown CD8+CD57+ cell expansion. Severe acquired aplastic anemia affected all patients. This sample is drawn from a study of CD8+CD57+ T cells in acquired aplastic anemia. Study as a whole: Across the sorted CD4+ and CD8+ cells, DNA amounts averaged approximately 3.1 ug.

Genomic DNA provided the template from which TCR beta VDJ and CDR3 profiles were obtained. MiXCR was run by TCRdb on the reads, yielding one entry per CDR3 protein. The sample includes 150,000 or so distinct CDR3 sequences, around half of them seen just once. This receptor was obtained from a human donor with aplastic anemia. Sequenced input: sorted CD4+, CD8+, or CD8+CD57+ T cells (not recorded which) from PBMCs.

The DNA for the CDR3 is TGTGCCAGCAGGCTAAGCTCCGGGTCGTCCACAGATACGCAGTATTTT. It translates to CASRLSSGSSTDTQYF. The J gene is TRBJ2-3, the V gene TRBV6-1; D gene unclear. V was clipped by 6 bases and J by 2 bases, with 18 bases between them. The germline gives CDR1 MNHNS, CDR2 SASEGT. The CDR3 runs to 16 residues.